The 14 T cell receptor beta chains presented below share a single source sample, sequenced in a study of monozygotic twins with inflammatory bowel disease. TCRdb derives one entry per CDR3 protein from the 5' RACE reads, leaving out DNA. This sample's table reports about 450,000 distinct CDR3 sequences. Input material: blood. The receptors stem from a human donor with ulcerative colitis or Crohn's disease, or a healthy co-twin of an affected twin (not recorded which).

The CDR3 spells CSASDMVGYEQYF. This sequence joins TRBV20-1 and TRBJ2-7. The CDR3 consists of 13 residues. Germline V gene lookup returns CDR1 DFQATT and CDR2 SNEGSKA (reference sequence).

This chain uses TRBV28 with TRBJ1-4; with no DNA, the TCRdb D assignment of TRBD1 cannot be verified. The CDR3 covers 13 residues. Germline V gene data show CDR1 as MDHEN and CDR2 as SYDVKM. CDR3 loop: CASLRQGYEKLFF.

This rearrangement joins TRBV20-1 to TRBJ2-2; TCRdb selects TRBD1, and the lack of DNA leaves this call unchecked. This CDR3 spans 15 amino acids. The germline V gene has CDR1 DFQATT and CDR2 SNEGSKA (reference sequence). CDR3 residues: CSASSGTGVTGELFF.

This chain uses TRBV5-1 with TRBJ2-1; absent DNA, TCRdb's TRBD2 call cannot be checked. CDR1 is SGHRS, CDR2 YFSETQ, per germline. This CDR3 contains 14 residues. CDR3: CASKNGLLYNEQFF.

This chain uses TRBV6-1 with TRBJ2-3; TCRdb's assignment of TRBD2 cannot be checked, as there is no DNA. Germline lookup yields CDR1 MNHNS and CDR2 SASEGT. The CDR3 covers 15 residues. The CDR3 sequence is CATGGGEVKTDTQYF.

J is TRBJ2-1 and V is TRBV6-1; the D gene TCRdb calls, TRBD2, cannot be checked with no DNA. This CDR3 is 17 amino acids long. The germline gives CDR1 MNHNS, CDR2 SASEGT. The CDR3: CATDPGTSGKVGNEQFF.

The gene calls are TRBV7-2 and TRBJ1-1; TCRdb reports TRBD1, a call that lacks DNA to check it against. The CDR3 length is 14 residues. CDR1 SGHTA and CDR2 FQGNSA come from the germline V gene. The CDR3 here is CASSVDRGTTEAFF.

The chain is built from TRBV7-9 and TRBJ2-7. Germline assignment: CDR1 SEHNR and CDR2 FQNEAQ (reference sequence). This CDR3 region has 14 residues. The CDR3 sequence: CASSLIGGAYEQYF.

The CDR3: CASTHGQSPSPLHF. This chain uses TRBV12-3 or TRBV12-4 with TRBJ1-6; TCRdb's D call, TRBD1, is unchecked because there is no DNA. This CDR3 comprises 14 residues.

The chain joins TRBV10-3 to TRBJ2-7; the TCRdb D gene call, TRBD1, has no DNA to confirm it. This CDR3 comprises 16 residues. CDR1 and CDR2 from the germline V gene are ENHRY and SYGVKD. The chain's CDR3 is CAITVERAPGSYEQYF.

V usage is TRBV5-6 and J usage is TRBJ2-5; with no DNA, the TCRdb D assignment of TRBD1 cannot be verified. The CDR3 contains 14 residues. Germline assignment: CDR1 SGHDT and CDR2 YYEEEE. CDR3 loop: CASSPWDIQETQYF.

The chain combines TRBV20-1 with TRBJ1-1; TCRdb's D call of TRBD1 is untestable without DNA. Germline CDR1 is DFQATT and CDR2 is SNEGSKA (reference sequence). The CDR3 has 17 amino acids. CDR3 region: CSARPNRVSVGNTEAFF.

The CDR3 reads CAISGDREMTDTQYF. This chain links TRBV10-3 with TRBJ2-3; TCRdb lists TRBD1, though no DNA is available to test this call. Germline loops: CDR1 ENHRY, CDR2 SYGVKD. The CDR3 sequence is 15 residues long.

This rearrangement joins TRBV20-1 to TRBJ2-3; TCRdb returns TRBD1, unconfirmable since there is no DNA. The germline gives CDR1 DFQATT, CDR2 SNEGSKA (reference sequence). The CDR3 consists of 14 residues. Here the CDR3 reads CSARKGTRSDTQYF.